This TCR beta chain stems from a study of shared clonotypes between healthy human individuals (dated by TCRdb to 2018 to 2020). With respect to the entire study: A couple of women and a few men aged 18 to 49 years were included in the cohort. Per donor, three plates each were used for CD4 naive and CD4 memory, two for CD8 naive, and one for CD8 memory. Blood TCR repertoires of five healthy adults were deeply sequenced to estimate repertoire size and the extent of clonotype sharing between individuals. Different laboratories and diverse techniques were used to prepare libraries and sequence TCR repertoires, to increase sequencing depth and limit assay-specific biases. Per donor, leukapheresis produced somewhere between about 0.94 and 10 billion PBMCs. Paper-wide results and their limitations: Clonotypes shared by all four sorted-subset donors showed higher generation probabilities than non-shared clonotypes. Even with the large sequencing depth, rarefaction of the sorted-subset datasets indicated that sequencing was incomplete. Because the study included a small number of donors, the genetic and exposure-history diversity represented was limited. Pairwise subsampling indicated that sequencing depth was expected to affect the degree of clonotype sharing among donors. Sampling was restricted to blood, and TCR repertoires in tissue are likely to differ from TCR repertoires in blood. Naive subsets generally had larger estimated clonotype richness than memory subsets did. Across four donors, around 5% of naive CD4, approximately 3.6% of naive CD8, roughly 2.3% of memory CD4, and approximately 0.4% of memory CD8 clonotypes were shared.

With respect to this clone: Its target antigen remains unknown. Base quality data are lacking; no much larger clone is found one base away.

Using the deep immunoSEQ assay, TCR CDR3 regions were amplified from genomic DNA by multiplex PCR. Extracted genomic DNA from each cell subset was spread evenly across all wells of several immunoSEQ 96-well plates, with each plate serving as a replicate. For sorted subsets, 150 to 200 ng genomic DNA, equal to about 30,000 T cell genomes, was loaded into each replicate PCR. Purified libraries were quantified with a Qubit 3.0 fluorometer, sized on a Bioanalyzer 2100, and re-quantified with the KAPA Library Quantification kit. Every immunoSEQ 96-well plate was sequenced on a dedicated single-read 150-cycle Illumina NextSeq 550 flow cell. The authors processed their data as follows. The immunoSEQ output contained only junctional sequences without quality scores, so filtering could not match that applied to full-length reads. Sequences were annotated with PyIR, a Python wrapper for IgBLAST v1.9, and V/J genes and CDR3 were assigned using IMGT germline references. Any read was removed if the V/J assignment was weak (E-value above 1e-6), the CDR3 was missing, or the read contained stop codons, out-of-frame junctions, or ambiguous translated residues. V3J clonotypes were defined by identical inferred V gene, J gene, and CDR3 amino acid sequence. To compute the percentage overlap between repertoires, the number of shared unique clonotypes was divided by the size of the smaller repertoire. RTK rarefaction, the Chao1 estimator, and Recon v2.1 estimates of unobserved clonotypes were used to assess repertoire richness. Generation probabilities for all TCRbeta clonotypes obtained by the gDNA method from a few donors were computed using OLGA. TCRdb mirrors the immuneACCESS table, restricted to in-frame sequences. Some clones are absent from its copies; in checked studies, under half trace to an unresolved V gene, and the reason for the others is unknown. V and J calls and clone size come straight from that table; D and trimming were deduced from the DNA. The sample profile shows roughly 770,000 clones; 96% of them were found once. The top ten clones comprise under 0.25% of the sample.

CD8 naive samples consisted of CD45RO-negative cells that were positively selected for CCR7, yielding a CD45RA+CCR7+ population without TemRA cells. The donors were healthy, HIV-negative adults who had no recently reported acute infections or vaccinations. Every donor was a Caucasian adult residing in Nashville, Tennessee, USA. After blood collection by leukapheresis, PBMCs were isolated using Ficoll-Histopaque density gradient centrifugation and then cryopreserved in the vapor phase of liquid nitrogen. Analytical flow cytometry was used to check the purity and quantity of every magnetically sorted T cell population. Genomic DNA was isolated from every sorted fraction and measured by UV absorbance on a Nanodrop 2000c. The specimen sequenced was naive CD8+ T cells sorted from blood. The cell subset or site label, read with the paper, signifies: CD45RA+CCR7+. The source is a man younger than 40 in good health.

CDR3 sequence: CASSIGRALGDTQYF. The DNA sequence is given as TGTGCCAGTAGTATCGGGCGGGCCTTGGGAGATACGCAGTATTTT. Recombination joined TRBV19 with TRBJ2-3; the D gene is possibly TRBD2, with 5 bases matching. CDR1 is given as LNHDA and CDR2 as SQIVND, both from the germline V gene (reference sequence). A distance of 15 bases separates the germline ends of V and J, which lose 3 bases and 5 bases respectively. Including cysteine and phenylalanine, the CDR3 has 15 amino acids. Only CDR3 DNA is held: 45 bases, read in frame from base 1. This CDR3, with the reference TRBV19 and TRBJ2-3 proteins standing in past its ends, gives the full variable domain DGGITQSPKYLFRKEGQNVTLSCEQNLNHDAMYWYRQDPGQGLRLIYYSQIVNDFQKGDIAEGYSVSREKKESFPLTVTSAQKNPTAFYLCASSIGRALGDTQYFGPGTRLTVL.